The source of this T cell receptor (beta chain) is a study of shared clonotypes between healthy human individuals. Study-level points and caveats: When compared with the clonotypes that were shared by all four sorted-subset donors, the non-shared clonotypes turned out to have lower generation probabilities. Clonotype sharing among donors was expected to depend on sequencing depth. Owing to a small donor count, the genetic and exposure-history diversity represented was limited.

Worth noting for this clone: The antigen is unknown.

Sequencing used immunoSEQ multiplex PCR; TCRdb keeps in-frame clones, though not all of them. The repertoire includes 800,000 to 1,200,000 clones, 78% of them detected once, and 0.5% to 0.6% sits in the top ten. CDR3 size: 14 residues. Trimming removed 1 base at V and 4 bases at J, with 11 bases between. Germline CDR1 reads SGHRS; CDR2 reads YFSETQ. Material: memory CD4+ T cells from PBMCs. The subset is: CD45RA-negative fraction. The genes are TRBV5-1 and TRBJ2-5; D is uncertain. The receptor was derived from a man younger than 35 in good health. Some clones in this sample may be carry-over from other donors' samples. The CDR3 DNA reads as TGCGCCAGCAGCTTGTCTGGGGTTTTAGAGACCCAGTACTTC. It translates to CASSLSGVLETQYF. The whole variable domain, remainder taken from reference TRBV5-1 and TRBJ2-5, is KAGVTQTPRYLIKTRGQQVTLSCSPISGHRSVSWYQQTPGQGLQFLFEYFSETQRNKGNFPGRFSGRQFSNSRSEMNVSTLELGDSALYLCASSLSGVLETQYFGPGTRLLVL.